What follows are 27 T cell receptor beta chains derived from one specimen sequenced in a study of blood T cell repertoires in COVID-19 (dated by TCRdb to the early 2020s). The receptor library was made with the immunoSEQ multiplex PCR assay. In its TCRdb copy, this immuneACCESS table keeps in-frame sequences only and misses some clones. Where compared with another copy, unresolved V genes explain less than half of these, and the others have no known cause. Within this sample are about 160,000 clones, with roughly nine tenths of them counted one time only. The ten largest clones take up around 7% of the sample. Material for sequencing was PBMCs or T cells enriched from blood (not recorded which). These receptors all come from a woman between 45 and 60 years old who had recovered from COVID-19.

This clone is a singleton in its sample. The V and J genes are TRBV7-8 and TRBJ2-3, with 11 bases fitting TRBD2. V dropped 5 bases and J dropped 2; count of bases not matched to a gene: 6. Germline lookup yields CDR1 SGHVS and CDR2 FQNEAQ. This CDR3 contains 16 residues. The CDR3 protein is CASSPGTSGDTDTQYF. The CDR3 coding sequence is TGTGCCAGCAGCCCCGGGACTAGCGGTGACACAGATACGCAGTATTTT.

The genes are TRBV15 and TRBJ1-2, with 8 bases matching TRBD1. This CDR3 has 16 amino acids. The germline V gene encodes CDR1 LNHNV and CDR2 YYDKDF (reference sequence). V dropped 0 bases and J dropped 6; count of bases not matched to a gene: 9. CDR3 residues: CATSRDLTGGINGYTF. DNA for the CDR3: TGTGCCACCAGCAGAGACCTTACAGGGGGGATCAATGGCTACACCTTC.

A single count supports this clone. The sample holds other DNA sequences that translate to the same CDR3. The rearrangement uses TRBV18 and TRBJ2-1; 8 positions match TRBD2. J gave up 7 bases and V 0 bases, and 2 bases lay outside the gene matches. Germline CDR1 and CDR2: KGHSH and LQKENI. The CDR3 totals 14 residues. The DNA for the CDR3 is TGTGCCAGCTCACCACCCCCGGGAGGGAATGAGCAGTTCTTC. Protein product: CASSPPPGGNEQFF.

The V call is TRBV19, the J call TRBJ1-6; D is undetermined. This CDR3 is built from 14 residues. Deletions cut 1 base from V and 5 bases from J, with 6 bases between. Germline V gene lookup returns CDR1 LNHDA and CDR2 SQIVND (reference sequence). The CDR3 region is CASSIAGNNSPLHF. The DNA of the CDR3 is TGTGCCAGTAGTATAGCGGGAAATAATTCACCCCTCCACTTT.

The V call is TRBV5-1, the J call TRBJ1-5; maybe TRBD1 (6 bases). Trimming left V 0 bases short and J 6 bases short, with 13 bases between. From germline, CDR1 is SGHRS and CDR2 YFSETQ. This CDR3 region has 15 residues. The CDR3 protein is CASSLEGGEGQPQHF. CDR3 coding DNA: TGCGCCAGCAGCTTGGAAGGGGGAGAGGGTCAGCCCCAGCATTTT. The whole variable domain, filled in from reference TRBV5-1 and TRBJ1-5, reads KAGVTQTPRYLIKTRGQQVTLSCSPISGHRSVSWYQQTPGQGLQFLFEYFSETQRNKGNFPGRFSGRQFSNSRSEMNVSTLELGDSALYLCASSLEGGEGQPQHFGDGTRLSIL.

The chain is built from TRBV30 and TRBJ1-6; 7 positions match TRBD1. CDR1 and CDR2 (germline): GTSNPN, SVGIG (reference sequence). CDR3 length: 18 amino acids. J was trimmed by 4 bases and V by 2 bases; bases with no gene match: 14. CDR3: CAWSLDSGYRGYNSPLHF. CDR3 nucleotides: TGTGCCTGGAGTCTAGATTCAGGATACAGGGGTTATAATTCACCCCTCCACTTT.

The chain has TRBV19 and TRBJ1-1; D call uncertain. CDR1 and CDR2 (germline): LNHDA, SQIVND (reference sequence). V was trimmed by 6 bases and J by 0 bases, leaving 20 bases between them. The CDR3 length is 17 residues. The CDR3 nucleotides are TGTGCCAGTAGCCTAACGGGTTTAAGGCGGATGAACACTGAAGCTTTCTTT. This sequence encodes CASSLTGLRRMNTEAFF.

This chain uses TRBV27 with TRBJ1-1, with 9 bases aligning to TRBD1. This CDR3 comprises 17 residues. Per germline, CDR1 MNHEY and CDR2 SMNVEV (reference sequence). The V and J ends lost 1 base and 5 bases, in that order; junction bases with no gene match: 11. CDR3 in amino acids: CASSLLGSTGGYTEAFF. In DNA, the CDR3 is TGTGCCAGCAGTTTATTGGGGTCGACAGGGGGGTATACTGAAGCTTTCTTT.

The chain employs TRBV5-1 and TRBJ1-1; tentatively, D is TRBD1 (5 bases). Germline V CDR1 and CDR2: SGHRS, YFSETQ. Trimming pared 2 bases from V and 0 bases from J, leaving 8 bases between. This CDR3 comprises 14 residues. DNA for the CDR3: TGCGCCAGCAGCTTTGACAGCATGAACACTGAAGCTTTCTTT. Protein product: CASSFDSMNTEAFF.

The rearrangement joins TRBV10-1 to TRBJ2-7; a weak D match, TRBD2 (6 bases). Trimming cost V 8 bases and J 4 bases, with 24 bases left between them. CDR1 is WNHNN and CDR2 is SYGVQD in the germline V gene (reference sequence). This CDR3 spans 16 amino acids. The CDR3 loop reads CASSETRDSLVYEQYF. DNA for the CDR3: TGCGCCAGCTCCGAAACTCGGGACTCCCTTGTATACGAGCAGTACTTC.

The chain carries TRBV28 and TRBJ1-1; the D is unclear. CDR1 MDHEN and CDR2 SYDVKM come from the germline V gene. The CDR3 spans 14 residues. V gave up 10 bases and J gave up 0 bases, with 15 bases separating them. This CDR3 reads CATASSGMNTEAFF. As DNA, the CDR3 is TGTGCCACAGCTAGCTCGGGCATGAACACTGAAGCTTTCTTT.

The chain joins TRBV9 to TRBJ1-1, with a tentative D call TRBD1 (6 bases). The CDR3 covers 18 residues. CDR1 is SGDLS and CDR2 is YYNGEE in the germline V gene. V lost 0 bases and J lost 7, with 25 bases in between. The CDR3 loop is CASSVDPRAGAREGEAFF. The CDR3 coding sequence is TGTGCCAGCAGCGTAGATCCTCGGGCAGGGGCGCGAGAGGGTGAAGCTTTCTTT. Full variable domain (rest looked up from reference TRBV9 and TRBJ1-1): DSGVTQTPKHLITATGQRVTLRCSPRSGDLSVYWYQQSLDQGLQFLIQYYNGEERAKGNILERFSAQQFPDLHSELNLSSLELGDSALYFCASSVDPRAGAREGEAFFGQGTRLTVV.

This rearrangement joins TRBV18 to TRBJ2-7, with 10 positions matching TRBD2. V was clipped by 2 bases and J by 6 bases; unmatched bases: 7. The CDR3 has 15 amino acids. Germline V gene data show CDR1 as KGHSH and CDR2 as LQKENI. DNA of the CDR3: TGTGCCAGCTCACCAGTAGGAGCGGGAGGGCCCGAGCAGTACTTC. Translated, it gives CASSPVGAGGPEQYF. The full variable domain, with the rest looked up from reference TRBV18 and TRBJ2-7, is NAGVMQNPRHLVRRRGQEARLRCSPMKGHSHVYWYRQLPEEGLKFMVYLQKENIIDESGMPKERFSAEFPKEGPSILRIQQVVRGDSAAYFCASSPVGAGGPEQYFGPGTRLTVT.

The chain has TRBV18 and TRBJ2-1, with TRBD1 identical over 7 bases. From germline, CDR1 is KGHSH and CDR2 LQKENI. V shed 3 bases and J 12 bases; nucleotides not matched to a gene: 14. This CDR3 region has 15 residues. The CDR3 bases are TGTGCCAGCTCACCGGGGACAGAACCTTACATGGGGCAGTTCTTC. Amino acid sequence: CASSPGTEPYMGQFF.

The CDR3 bases are TGTGCCAGCAGCCCCTCTTTATCTCGCGATAACACTGAAGCTTTCTTT. Its protein product is CASSPSLSRDNTEAFF. J is TRBJ1-1 and V is TRBV7-2; no firm D call. Germline loops: CDR1 SGHTA, CDR2 FQGNSA. There are 16 residues in the CDR3. V was trimmed by 5 bases and J by 2 bases, leaving 18 bases between them.

V usage is TRBV19 and J usage is TRBJ2-1, with 7 bases lining up with TRBD1. The J segment lost 2 bases and the V segment lost 4 bases, leaving 8 bases of the junction unmatched. This CDR3 is 16 amino acids long. Germline V gives CDR1 LNHDA, CDR2 SQIVND (reference sequence). This CDR3 is CASSTQTGLAYNEQFF. The DNA for the CDR3 is TGTGCCAGTAGTACCCAGACAGGGCTAGCCTACAATGAGCAGTTCTTC.

The J gene is TRBJ2-7, the V gene TRBV5-6; 12 positions match TRBD2. This CDR3 is 16 amino acids long. Germline lookup yields CDR1 SGHDT and CDR2 YYEEEE. V gave up 1 base and J gave up 2 bases; unmatched junction bases: 4. The CDR3 sequence is CASSLFASGRAYEQYF. The CDR3 DNA reads TGTGCCAGCAGCTTGTTTGCTAGCGGGAGGGCCTACGAGCAGTACTTC.

The chain links TRBV6-5 to TRBJ1-3; D possibly corresponds to TRBD1 (6 bases). CDR1 is MNHEY and CDR2 is SVGAGI in the germline V gene. The germline V and J ends were trimmed by 2 bases and 2 bases, with 7 bases remaining between them. The CDR3 length is 14 residues. CDR3 coding DNA: TGTGCCAGCAGTTACGAGGGGGCTGGAAACACCATATATTTT. Translated, it gives CASSYEGAGNTIYF.

This clone was observed once. The chain combines TRBV7-9 with TRBJ2-7; 14 nucleotides agree with TRBD2. J lost 7 bases, V lost 2 bases, and 13 bases had no gene match. CDR1 and CDR2 (germline): SEHNR, FQNEAQ (reference sequence). This CDR3 has 18 residues. CDR3 nucleotides: TGTGCCAGCAGCTTACGACGTCAAAGGGGACTAGCGGGAGAGGAGCAGTACTTC. This codes for CASSLRRQRGLAGEEQYF.

J is TRBJ1-2 and V is TRBV29-1, with 7 bases lining up with TRBD1. The CDR3 length is 11 residues. Unmatched junction bases numbered 2, after V lost 7 bases and J lost 3 bases. Germline values: CDR1 SQVTM, CDR2 ANQGSEA. The DNA for the CDR3 is TGCAGCGCCGGGACAGACTATGGCTACACCTTC. Protein: CSAGTDYGYTF.

CDR3 sequence (DNA): TGTGCCAGCAGCCAAGAATTTGGGCAGGGAAACACCAAAAACATTCAGTACTTC. This codes for CASSQEFGQGNTKNIQYF. The chain employs TRBV3-1 (or the pseudogene TRBV3-2) and TRBJ2-4; perhaps TRBD1 as D (5 bases). This CDR3 region has 18 residues. V gave up 0 bases and J gave up 2 bases, with 17 bases separating them. Germline CDR1 and CDR2: LGHDT and YNNKEL (reference sequence).

The V and J genes are TRBV3-1 (or the pseudogene TRBV3-2) and TRBJ1-5, with D maybe TRBD1 (6 bases). This CDR3 is 16 amino acids long. Germline V gene data show CDR1 as LGHDT and CDR2 as YNNKEL (reference sequence). The V gene lost 5 bases and the J gene lost 2 bases, with 16 bases spanning the gap. CDR3: CASSGSWGGGNQPQHF. CDR3 nucleotide sequence: TGTGCCAGCAGCGGGTCTTGGGGGGGCGGCAATCAGCCCCAGCATTTT.

The chain links TRBV10-3 to TRBJ1-2; no reliable D call. CDR1 and CDR2 (germline): ENHRY, SYGVKD. Trimming stripped 0 bases from V and 4 bases from J, with 15 bases between. The CDR3 covers 16 residues. CDR3 bases: TGTGCCATCAGTGAGTCGCGGCCGCTGCAAACCTATGGCTACACCTTC. Residues: CAISESRPLQTYGYTF.

This chain joins TRBV7-9 and TRBJ1-1; 12 positions match TRBD1. The CDR3 has 15 residues. Germline V CDR1 and CDR2: SEHNR, FQNEAQ (reference sequence). The junction had 5 bases not matched to a gene; V was cut back by 2 bases and J by 7 bases. This chain's CDR3 is CASSLSGTGGREAFF. As DNA, the CDR3 is TGTGCCAGCAGCTTATCCGGGACAGGGGGCCGTGAAGCTTTCTTT.

The chain recombines TRBV5-1 with TRBJ2-3; 14 bases line up with TRBD2. With V trimmed by 3 bases and J by 6 bases, 9 bases remained unmatched. Germline assignment: CDR1 SGHRS and CDR2 YFSETQ. The CDR3 consists of 17 residues. CDR3 amino acids: CASSWSGLAGAGDTQYF. In DNA form, the CDR3 reads TGCGCCAGCAGCTGGTCGGGACTAGCGGGAGCGGGTGATACGCAGTATTTT.

In this sample, this clone turned up once. The chain joins TRBV5-5 to TRBJ2-4; 7 nucleotides agree with TRBD1. Germline lookup yields CDR1 SGHKS and CDR2 YYEKEE (reference sequence). This CDR3 spans 16 amino acids. V lost 3 bases to trimming and J lost 4 bases; unmatched junction nucleotides: 10. CDR3 nucleotide sequence: TGTGCCAGCAGCTCGAACCCCGGGACAGATAAAAACATTCAGTACTTC. Translated, it gives CASSSNPGTDKNIQYF.

The rearrangement joins TRBV7-2 to TRBJ2-7; D not resolved. Germline V gene data show CDR1 as SGHTA and CDR2 as FQGNSA. Trimming pared 5 bases from V and 5 bases from J, leaving 13 bases between. This CDR3 comprises 13 residues. This chain's CDR3 is CASSPPAAHEQYF. CDR3 nucleotide sequence: TGTGCCAGCAGCCCCCCGGCGGCTCACGAGCAGTACTTC.